The sample holds a few counts of the clone carrying this T cell receptor beta chain. The antigen is not known. This sample was taken from a study of T-cell reconstitution after alpha-beta-depleted transplantation in children. Study observations and caveats: Several hundred expanded graft clones reportedly supplied alpha-beta T cells about two months after transplant. Counts and diversity of T cells one year after transplant came mostly from newly produced T cells. The study traced high day-60 TCRbeta diversity in some patients to surviving recipient T cells and thymic progenitors.

V lost 0 bases to trimming and J lost 2 bases, with 14 bases between them. The CDR3 is made up of 16 amino acids. Germline V lookup: CDR1 SGHRS, CDR2 YFSETQ. It was with unique molecular identifiers that the TCRbeta library was prepared. TCRdb independently ran MiXCR on the PCR reads; one entry per CDR3 protein. The table records about a million distinct CDR3 sequences, roughly 31% of them present only once. The rearrangement uses TRBV5-1 and TRBJ2-5, with a possible D match to TRBD1 (6 bases). This sample comprised PBMCs, mostly from graft donor cells, obtained 360 days after TCRalphabeta/CD19-depleted stem cell transplant. This TCR was recovered from a boy under two years old who had a stem cell transplant for SCID, so the T cells may come from the graft donor. The CDR3 loop is CASSLVGLGQQETQYF. In nucleotides, the CDR3 is TGCGCCAGCAGCTTGGTGGGGTTAGGACAGCAAGAGACCCAGTACTTC.